Shown below are 32 T cell receptor beta chains from a single sample sequenced in a study of blood T cell repertoires in COVID-19 (dated by TCRdb to 2019 to 2021). Libraries came from the immunoSEQ multiplex PCR assay. TCRdb took over this immuneACCESS table, retaining in-frame rearrangements with V and J assigned. Such tables are incomplete; in checked studies, under half of the missing clones stem from an unresolved V gene, and the remainder is unexplained. For this sample the table gives 130,000 to 150,000 clones, of which around 80% were detected only once. The ten largest clones add up to roughly 8.6% of the sample. The sample comprised peripheral blood. The source of these receptors is a woman at least 80 years old in a cohort sampled during active or convalescent COVID-19.

Many counts were recorded for this clone. The chain links TRBV12-3 or TRBV12-4 to TRBJ2-7, with a tentative D call TRBD2 (5 bases). This CDR3 has 13 residues. V was clipped by 2 bases and J by 9 bases, with 14 bases between them. CDR3 amino acids: CASSLHEQSGQYV. The CDR3 region has the DNA TGTGCCAGCAGTTTACACGAGCAAAGCGGGCAGTACGTC.

The chain joins TRBV11-2 to TRBJ1-6; no clear D. The CDR3 consists of 15 residues. V lost 5 bases, J lost 7 bases, and 15 bases lay in between. Germline CDR1 is SGHAT and CDR2 is FQNNGV. CDR3 region: CASSHGLVLNSPLHF. The CDR3 DNA reads as TGTGCCAGCAGCCACGGACTGGTCCTAAATTCACCCCTCCACTTT.

The J gene is TRBJ1-4, the V gene TRBV5-6, with TRBD1 as a possible D gene (5 bases). The germline V and J ends were trimmed by 1 base and 0 bases, with 10 bases remaining between them. The CDR3 spans 16 residues. Looked up from germline, CDR1 is SGHDT and CDR2 is YYEEEE. CDR3 DNA: TGTGCCAGCAGCTTGCTGGGGCCCACAACTAATGAAAAACTGTTTTTT. Protein sequence: CASSLLGPTTNEKLFF.

CDR3 nucleotides: TGCGCCAGCAGCTTGCCGAGGACAGGGGGCGCAGATACGCAGTATTTT. Its protein product is CASSLPRTGGADTQYF. V usage is TRBV5-1 and J usage is TRBJ2-3; 11 bases are a match to TRBD1. CDR3 length: 16 residues. Germline V CDR1 and CDR2: SGHRS, YFSETQ. Trimming took 1 base from V and 4 from J; bases not matched to a gene: 5.

The chain uses TRBV5-4 and TRBJ2-2; TRBD1 aligns across 9 bases. Germline trimming cut 2 bases from V and 3 bases from J; bases unmatched to any gene: 2. CDR1 is SGHNT and CDR2 is YYREEE in the germline V gene (reference sequence). The CDR3 runs 15 residues. The CDR3 nucleotides are TGTGCCAGCAGCTTCCGGGACAGGGACACCGGGGAGCTGTTTTTT. Encoded protein: CASSFRDRDTGELFF.

The chain uses TRBV29-1 and TRBJ2-3, with 10 bases fitting TRBD1. Unmatched junction bases numbered 10, after V lost 6 bases and J lost 4 bases. The germline V gene has CDR1 SQVTM and CDR2 ANQGSEA. The length of the CDR3 is 15 residues. In nucleotides, the CDR3 is TGCAGCGTGCCTAGTTGGACAGGGGGACCAGATACGCAGTATTTT. This sequence encodes CSVPSWTGGPDTQYF.

The chain carries TRBV1 and TRBJ1-1; the DNA was not used to check the table's D call, TRBD1. TRBV1 is a recognized pseudogene. CDR3 length: 15 residues. The CDR3, as DNA: TGCACCAGCAGCCAAGTACCCAACAGGGGCTGCGGAGCTTTCTTT. Translating it yields CTSSQVPNRGCGAFF.

This clone has just one count. V is TRBV4-1 and J is TRBJ1-3; 7 bases are a match to TRBD1. Trimming cost V 4 bases and J 0 bases; bases outside gene matches: 6. This CDR3 contains 16 residues. Germline V gene sequence: CDR1 MGHRA, CDR2 YSYEKL. DNA for the CDR3: TGCGCCAGCAGCCTCGACAGGGCCTACTCTGGAAACACCATATATTTT. Amino acid sequence: CASSLDRAYSGNTIYF.

The CDR3: CASSTGVEAFF. In nucleotides, the CDR3 is TGTGCCAGCAGTACAGGGGTGGAGGCTTTCTTT. The V and J genes are TRBV2 and TRBJ1-1; 7 bases are shared with TRBD1. V lost 5 bases, J lost 11 bases, and 5 bases stayed unmatched. Germline assignment: CDR1 SNHLY and CDR2 FYNNEI. The CDR3 loop spans 11 amino acids.

The chain has TRBV30 and TRBJ2-3; 8 bases align to TRBD2. Per the germline V gene, CDR1 is GTSNPN and CDR2 is SVGIG (reference sequence). Trimming removed 0 bases from V and 2 bases from J; junction bases left unmatched: 4. The CDR3 is 15 amino acids. Written as DNA, the CDR3 is TGTGCCTGGAGTGTTCCGCGGGGGGCCACAGATACGCAGTATTTT. Its translation is CAWSVPRGATDTQYF.

The CDR3 protein is CSAQVFNEQFF. The CDR3 DNA sequence: TGCAGTGCCCAGGTGTTCAATGAGCAGTTCTTC. The chain employs TRBV20-1 and TRBJ2-1; D is unresolved. The CDR3 length is 11 residues. Germline V gene lookup returns CDR1 DFQATT and CDR2 SNEGSKA (reference sequence). Trimming took off 6 bases at V and 6 bases at J, with 9 bases between the two ends.

The chain is built from TRBV5-1 and TRBJ2-2; no clear D gene. CDR3 size: 16 residues. Trimming cost V 2 bases and J 0 bases, with 11 bases left between them. Germline values: CDR1 SGHRS, CDR2 YFSETQ. CDR3 amino acids: CASSFAGTANTGELFF. As DNA, the CDR3 is TGCGCCAGCAGCTTTGCAGGAACCGCGAACACCGGGGAGCTGTTTTTT.

The chain is built from TRBV7-9 and TRBJ2-5; 7 nucleotides agree with TRBD2. Trimming took 5 bases from V and 4 from J; bases not matched to a gene: 7. There are 14 residues in the CDR3. Germline V gene data show CDR1 as SEHNR and CDR2 as FQNEAQ (reference sequence). The CDR3 loop reads CASSRTGTIETQYF. CDR3 nucleotides: TGTGCCAGCAGCCGCACCGGGACTATAGAGACCCAGTACTTC.

This rearrangement joins TRBV5-1 to TRBJ1-1, with 9 bases fitting TRBD1. CDR1 and CDR2 (germline): SGHRS, YFSETQ. With V trimmed by 3 bases and J by 5 bases, 5 bases remained unmatched. The CDR3 is 14 amino acids. This chain's CDR3 is CASSSGTGRTEAFF. CDR3 DNA sequence: TGCGCCAGCAGCTCCGGGACAGGGAGGACTGAAGCTTTCTTT. The variable domain in full, with the rest retrieved from reference TRBV5-1 and TRBJ1-1, is KAGVTQTPRYLIKTRGQQVTLSCSPISGHRSVSWYQQTPGQGLQFLFEYFSETQRNKGNFPGRFSGRQFSNSRSEMNVSTLELGDSALYLCASSSGTGRTEAFFGQGTRLTVV.

The rearrangement joins TRBV10-3 to TRBJ1-2; 10 nucleotides agree with TRBD1. The CDR3 extends over 18 amino acids. The V gene end was trimmed by 6 bases and the J gene end by 3 bases; junction bases not matched to a gene: 16. The germline CDR1 and CDR2 sequences are ENHRY and SYGVKD. In DNA, the CDR3 is TGTGCCATCAGCCACGGGAGGACAGGGGGGCCTCTCGACTATGGCTACACCTTC. This sequence encodes CAISHGRTGGPLDYGYTF.

Here the CDR3 reads CASIPTGRRNTGELFF. DNA of the CDR3: TGTGCCAGTATCCCGACAGGAAGGAGGAACACCGGGGAGCTGTTTTTT. The V gene is TRBV19, the J gene TRBJ2-2; D might be TRBD1 (6 bases). The V end was cut by 7 bases, the J end by 1 base, with 16 bases between. This CDR3 has 16 amino acids. CDR1 is LNHDA and CDR2 is SQIVND in the germline V gene (reference sequence).

This chain joins TRBV5-1 and TRBJ2-3; D is perhaps TRBD2 (6 bases). This CDR3 contains 15 residues. Per the germline V gene, CDR1 is SGHRS and CDR2 is YFSETQ. V was shortened by 3 bases and J by 0 bases, with 11 bases between the two germline ends. The CDR3 DNA reads as TGCGCCAGCAGCTCCGGGGGTCTCAGCACAGATACGCAGTATTTT. It encodes CASSSGGLSTDTQYF.

The V and J genes are TRBV6-2 or TRBV6-3 and TRBJ2-1, with 10 bases matching TRBD2. CDR1 and CDR2 from the germline V gene are MNHEY and SVGEGT. V lost 6 bases, J lost 10 bases, and 15 bases stayed unmatched. The CDR3 contains 16 residues. The CDR3 region has the DNA TGTGCCAGCAGCCTTCATAGCGGGGGGATTTCGTGGGAGCAGTTCTTC. Translation: CASSLHSGGISWEQFF.

The chain couples TRBV6-5 to TRBJ2-2; 10 bases agree with TRBD1. The CDR3 has 15 amino acids. Germline V gene sequence: CDR1 MNHEY, CDR2 SVGAGI. Losses at the gene ends were 8 bases for V and 2 bases for J; bases not matched to a gene: 5. This CDR3 is CASGDRGVNTGELFF. The CDR3 coding sequence is TGTGCCAGCGGGGACAGGGGAGTTAACACCGGGGAGCTGTTTTTT.

The V and J genes are TRBV5-4 and TRBJ1-6; D unclear. Trimming left V 3 bases short and J 1 base short, with 11 bases between. Germline V lookup: CDR1 SGHNT, CDR2 YYREEE (reference sequence). CDR3 length equals 16 residues. In nucleotides, the CDR3 is TGTGCCAGCAGCTCCTTCCTCGGGTCCTATAATTCACCCCTCCACTTT. Protein sequence: CASSSFLGSYNSPLHF.

V is TRBV2 and J is TRBJ2-7; possibly TRBD1 for D (6 bases). This CDR3 has 13 residues. Germline V gene data show CDR1 as SNHLY and CDR2 as FYNNEI. The V and J ends lost 8 bases and 6 bases respectively, with 17 bases between them. CDR3 region: CASSQGLPGEQYF. As DNA, the CDR3 is TGTGCCAGCTCCCAGGGGCTCCCTGGCGAGCAGTACTTC. The full variable domain, completed using reference TRBV2 and TRBJ2-7, is EPEVTQTPSHQVTQMGQEVILRCVPISNHLYFYWYRQILGQKVEFLVSFYNNEISEKSEIFDDQFSVERPDGSNFTLKIRSTKLEDSAMYFCASSQGLPGEQYFGPGTRLTVT.

The V gene is TRBV19, the J gene TRBJ1-5; D is possibly TRBD1 (5 bases). The V gene lost 0 bases and the J gene lost 6 bases, with 18 bases spanning the gap. This CDR3 is built from 17 residues. Per the germline V gene, CDR1 is LNHDA and CDR2 is SQIVND (reference sequence). This chain's CDR3 is CASSIDGRTAGGQPQHF. Here the CDR3 DNA reads TGTGCCAGTAGTATAGACGGCCGGACGGCCGGGGGTCAGCCCCAGCATTTT.

This chain joins TRBV4-1 and TRBJ2-1; 7 positions match TRBD1. The CDR3 is 15 residues long. The V gene end was trimmed by 1 base and the J gene end by 10 bases; junction bases not matched to a gene: 10. Per germline, CDR1 MGHRA and CDR2 YSYEKL. The CDR3 nucleotides are TGCGCCAGCAGCCAAGGGCTGAGGGGGCGAAGCGAGCAGTTCTTC. It specifies CASSQGLRGRSEQFF.

This clone occurred many times. The chain has TRBV4-1 and TRBJ2-2; D is possibly TRBD2 (5 bases). CDR1 and CDR2 from the germline V gene are MGHRA and YSYEKL. Trimming cost V 0 bases and J 5 bases, with 10 bases left between them. The CDR3 length is 15 residues. The CDR3 is CASSQEGSRTGELFF. The CDR3 DNA sequence: TGCGCCAGCAGCCAAGAGGGGAGCAGGACCGGGGAGCTGTTTTTT.

The rearrangement links TRBV5-1 to TRBJ2-1; D call uncertain. The germline gives CDR1 SGHRS, CDR2 YFSETQ. Trimming stripped 4 bases from V and 5 bases from J, with 10 bases between. The CDR3 contains 13 residues. In DNA, the CDR3 is TGCGCCAGCAGCACACGGCTAGACAATGAGCAGTTCTTC. Encoded protein: CASSTRLDNEQFF.

V gene TRBV19 combines with J gene TRBJ1-1; 10 nucleotides line up with TRBD1. V was clipped by 4 bases and J by 8 bases; unmatched bases: 13. CDR3 length: 16 amino acids. Germline assignment: CDR1 LNHDA and CDR2 SQIVND (reference sequence). DNA of the CDR3: TGTGCCAGTAGTAAGTCCGGGACAGGGGTTCTTCCCGAAGCTTTCTTT. Residues: CASSKSGTGVLPEAFF.

This sequence joins TRBV27 and TRBJ2-7; D gene ambiguous. V was shortened by 0 bases and J by 1 base, with 4 bases between the two germline ends. There are 13 residues in the CDR3. The V gene's germline CDR1 is MNHEY and CDR2 SMNVEV (reference sequence). The CDR3 nucleotides read TGTGCCAGCAGTTTATCCTTATCCTACGAGCAGTACTTC. It encodes CASSLSLSYEQYF.

The chain employs TRBV7-2 and TRBJ2-1, with a tentative D call TRBD2 (5 bases). Germline CDR1 and CDR2: SGHTA and FQGNSA. V lost 1 base and J lost 10, with 14 bases in between. The CDR3 has 14 residues. The CDR3 is CASSLESSRREQFF. The CDR3 DNA sequence: TGTGCCAGCAGCTTAGAAAGCTCGAGGAGGGAGCAGTTCTTC.

The rearrangement joins TRBV10-3 to TRBJ2-3; D possibly corresponds to TRBD1 (6 bases). This CDR3 comprises 17 residues. Trimming took off 2 bases at V and 3 bases at J, with 18 bases between the two ends. In germline, CDR1 is ENHRY, CDR2 SYGVKD. CDR3 DNA sequence: TGTGCCATCAGTGAGACCAGGGGCGGATCACGAACAGATACGCAGTATTTT. Encoded protein: CAISETRGGSRTDTQYF.

J is TRBJ2-2 and V is TRBV7-9; D might be TRBD2 (6 bases). V gave up 2 bases and J gave up 3 bases, with 7 bases separating them. This CDR3 spans 14 amino acids. Looked up from germline, CDR1 is SEHNR and CDR2 is FQNEAQ (reference sequence). The DNA for the CDR3 is TGTGCCAGCAGCTTATCGGGGGACACCGGGGAGCTGTTTTTT. It translates to CASSLSGDTGELFF.

The V and J genes are TRBV7-9 and TRBJ2-3, with a possible D match to TRBD1 (5 bases). The ends were cut back, 6 bases at V and 3 bases at J, with 10 bases in the middle. The germline V gene has CDR1 SEHNR and CDR2 FQNEAQ (reference sequence). The CDR3 consists of 13 residues. In DNA form, the CDR3 reads TGTGCCAGCAGGGTAAGGGGTACAGATACGCAGTATTTT. This gives the protein CASRVRGTDTQYF.

Only one count was recorded for this clone. The chain combines TRBV19 with TRBJ2-7; D not certain. The V end was cut by 4 bases, the J end by 3 bases, with 4 bases between. The length of the CDR3 is 11 residues. Germline V CDR1 and CDR2: LNHDA, SQIVND (reference sequence). This chain's CDR3 is CASSTNYEQYF. The CDR3 DNA reads as TGTGCCAGTAGTACCAACTACGAGCAGTACTTC. Filled out from reference TRBV19 and TRBJ2-7, the complete variable domain reads DGGITQSPKYLFRKEGQNVTLSCEQNLNHDAMYWYRQDPGQGLRLIYYSQIVNDFQKGDIAEGYSVSREKKESFPLTVTSAQKNPTAFYLCASSTNYEQYFGPGTRLTVT.